The 8 T cell receptor beta chains below come from one sample, sequenced in a study of T cell responses to AZD1222 COVID-19 vaccine. The data were produced by immunoSEQ multiplex PCR, yet TCRdb's version contains in-frame clones alone and is incomplete. The profile shows 150,000 or so clones, approximately 91% of them singletons. Sequenced material: peripheral blood, taken on day 0 of AZD1222 vaccination. The source of these receptors is an adult in good health.

J is TRBJ2-5 and V is TRBV7-9; D is unclear. CDR1 and CDR2 (germline): SEHNR, FQNEAQ (reference sequence). Trimming cost V 1 base and J 7 bases, with 10 bases left between them. The length of the CDR3 is 13 residues. The DNA of the CDR3 is TGTGCCAGCAGCTTAGGAGACTTAGGGACCCAGTACTTC. It codes for CASSLGDLGTQYF.

This chain connects TRBV10-1 to TRBJ1-5; the match to TRBD1 covers 8 bases. V lost 2 bases to trimming and J lost 0 bases; unmatched junction nucleotides: 3. There are 16 residues in the CDR3. The germline V gene has CDR1 WNHNN and CDR2 SYGVQD (reference sequence). The CDR3 nucleotides read TGCGCCAGCAGTGAGCCAGGGGGCGTTAGCAATCAGCCCCAGCATTTT. Translated: CASSEPGGVSNQPQHF.

The J gene is TRBJ1-3, the V gene TRBV4-3; D is possibly TRBD1 (6 bases). With 4 bases removed from V and 0 bases from J, the gap between germline ends came to 10 bases. Germline-derived CDR1 and CDR2 are LGHNA and YSLEER. The CDR3 is made up of 15 amino acids. The CDR3 DNA follows: TGCGCCAGCAGCCGTTCACAGGGCTCTGGAAACACCATATATTTT. This gives the protein CASSRSQGSGNTIYF.

This clone has a single count. This sequence joins TRBV9 and TRBJ1-1; a weak D match, TRBD1 (5 bases). Germline CDR1 is SGDLS and CDR2 is YYNGEE. V shed 1 base and J shed 6 bases, with 16 bases lying between them. The CDR3 contains 15 residues. This CDR3 is CASSVSVGGWAEAFF. The CDR3 DNA follows: TGTGCCAGCAGCGTATCAGTCGGGGGATGGGCTGAAGCTTTCTTT. Complete variable domain (other parts from reference TRBV9 and TRBJ1-1): DSGVTQTPKHLITATGQRVTLRCSPRSGDLSVYWYQQSLDQGLQFLIQYYNGEERAKGNILERFSAQQFPDLHSELNLSSLELGDSALYFCASSVSVGGWAEAFFGQGTRLTVV.

The chain is built from TRBV4-1 and TRBJ2-7, with 7 bases identical to TRBD2. Germline V lookup: CDR1 MGHRA, CDR2 YSYEKL. The V and J ends lost 0 bases and 0 bases, in that order; junction bases with no gene match: 5. The CDR3 sequence is 16 residues long. CDR3 DNA sequence: TGCGCCAGCAGCCAAGAGGCCGGGGGGATCTCCTACGAGCAGTACTTC. Its translation: CASSQEAGGISYEQYF.

This sequence joins TRBV6-5 and TRBJ2-7, with D possibly being TRBD2 (5 bases). From germline, CDR1 is MNHEY and CDR2 SVGAGI. With 6 bases removed from V and 0 bases from J, the gap between germline ends came to 15 bases. The CDR3 sequence is 15 residues long. CDR3 DNA sequence: TGTGCCAGCAGGACCTCCCCGGGAAGCTCCTACGAGCAGTACTTC. It specifies CASRTSPGSSYEQYF.

V and J are TRBV6-2 or TRBV6-3 and TRBJ2-7, with D tentatively TRBD1 (6 bases). V was pared by 5 bases and J by 3 bases, with 17 bases between. Germline V lookup: CDR1 MNHEY, CDR2 SVGEGT. The CDR3 covers 15 residues. The CDR3 DNA reads TGTGCCAGCAGTCCGCCCAGACAGGCCGTCTACGAGCAGTACTTC. This codes for CASSPPRQAVYEQYF.

The chain employs TRBV5-6 and TRBJ2-7; D gene uncertain. The CDR3 contains 14 residues. Germline-derived CDR1 and CDR2 are SGHDT and YYEEEE. V was cut by 0 bases and J by 2 bases, with 9 bases left in between. DNA for the CDR3: TGTGCCAGCAGCTTGGCCGGAAGTGCCTACGAGCAGTACTTC. Its protein is CASSLAGSAYEQYF.